Below are 21 T cell receptor beta chains sequenced from a single sample in a study of blood T cell repertoires in COVID-19. Some clones are missing from TCRdb's copy, which holds only in-frame ones; the method was immunoSEQ multiplex PCR. The data contain about 280,000 clones, about 90% of them singletons. The sequenced material came from PBMCs or T cells enriched from blood (not recorded which). The receptors stem from a woman under 30 with acute COVID-19.

This chain uses TRBV11-2 with TRBJ2-1, with 9 nucleotides matching TRBD2. In germline, CDR1 is SGHAT, CDR2 FQNNGV. V was clipped by 1 base and J by 4 bases; unmatched bases: 5. The CDR3 loop spans 16 amino acids. DNA of the CDR3: TGTGCCAGCAGCTTAGTGAGGCGGGAGGGATACAATGAGCAGTTCTTC. This gives the protein CASSLVRREGYNEQFF.

This chain connects TRBV2 to TRBJ1-2; D is undetermined. Trimming cost V 8 bases and J 0 bases, with 19 bases left between them. From germline, CDR1 is SNHLY and CDR2 FYNNEI. The CDR3 is 16 amino acids. Here the CDR3 DNA reads TGTGCCAGCTGTCCTTTAAGCGTGGTAACTAACTATGGCTACACCTTC. Its protein is CASCPLSVVTNYGYTF.

The rearrangement joins TRBV5-6 to TRBJ1-2; TRBD1 aligns across 9 bases. Unmatched junction bases numbered 5, after V lost 3 bases and J lost 2 bases. The CDR3 runs to 15 residues. Germline CDR1 reads SGHDT; CDR2 reads YYEEEE. Here the CDR3 reads CASSSLGQGNYGYTF. The CDR3 DNA is TGTGCCAGCAGCTCCCTGGGACAGGGCAACTATGGCTACACCTTC.

This chain uses TRBV18 with TRBJ2-7; 7 bases are shared with TRBD2. Germline V gene sequence: CDR1 KGHSH, CDR2 LQKENI. The V and J ends lost 1 base and 2 bases, in that order; junction bases with no gene match: 8. The CDR3 loop spans 16 amino acids. CDR3 amino acids: CASSPQETSPTYEQYF. The CDR3, as DNA: TGTGCCAGCTCACCACAGGAGACTAGCCCTACCTACGAGCAGTACTTC. The full variable domain, with the rest looked up from reference TRBV18 and TRBJ2-7, is NAGVMQNPRHLVRRRGQEARLRCSPMKGHSHVYWYRQLPEEGLKFMVYLQKENIIDESGMPKERFSAEFPKEGPSILRIQQVVRGDSAAYFCASSPQETSPTYEQYFGPGTRLTVT.

The chain has TRBV10-3 and TRBJ2-1, with 8 bases aligning to TRBD1. This CDR3 comprises 15 residues. CDR1 and CDR2 (germline): ENHRY, SYGVKD. V shed 8 bases, J shed 7 bases, and the junction held 13 bases outside the gene matches. The CDR3, as DNA: TGTGCCATCTCAGTCAGACAGGGGTCTCCTAATGAGCAGTTCTTC. Protein product: CAISVRQGSPNEQFF.

The chain links TRBV7-9 to TRBJ2-7; TRBD2 agrees at 9 bases. V shed 5 bases, J shed 2 bases, and the junction held 7 bases outside the gene matches. Germline V gene sequence: CDR1 SEHNR, CDR2 FQNEAQ (reference sequence). This CDR3 has 15 residues. For the CDR3, the DNA is TGTGCCAGCAGCCCGGGGCTAGCGGGAACCTACGAGCAGTACTTC. Its protein product is CASSPGLAGTYEQYF.

This chain links TRBV3-1 (or the pseudogene TRBV3-2) with TRBJ2-5; no firm D call. CDR3 length: 12 residues. Trimming removed 0 bases from V and 5 bases from J, with 4 bases in between. In germline, CDR1 is LGHDT, CDR2 YNNKEL (reference sequence). The CDR3 coding sequence is TGTGCCAGCAGCCAAGAGGAGGAGACCCAGTACTTC. The encoded protein is CASSQEEETQYF.

The chain has TRBV18 and TRBJ1-1; 11 bases align to TRBD1. CDR1 and CDR2 from the germline V gene are KGHSH and LQKENI. The CDR3 sequence is 16 residues long. V gave up 1 base and J gave up 0 bases; unmatched junction bases: 1. The CDR3 region has the DNA TGTGCCAGCTCACCACGGGGACAGGGGGTGAACACTGAAGCTTTCTTT. It specifies CASSPRGQGVNTEAFF.

This clone appeared a single time. The chain joins TRBV6-5 to TRBJ2-1; 10 bases line up with TRBD2. J was trimmed by 8 bases and V by 3 bases; bases with no gene match: 7. The CDR3 has 15 amino acids. Germline V gene sequence: CDR1 MNHEY, CDR2 SVGAGI. CDR3 nucleotide sequence: TGTGCCAGCAGTTATTTAGCGGGAGGAAAACATGAGCAGTTCTTC. Encoded protein: CASSYLAGGKHEQFF.

This chain's CDR3 is CASSWRPPNNEKLFF. The CDR3 DNA reads TGTGCCAGCAGTTGGCGGCCTCCCAATAATGAAAAACTGTTTTTT. The V gene is TRBV6-6, the J gene TRBJ1-4; D ambiguous. Germline-derived CDR1 and CDR2 are MNHNY and SVGAGI (reference sequence). CDR3 size: 15 residues. With 4 bases removed from V and 4 bases from J, the gap between germline ends came to 13 bases.

CDR3 region: CATSDLGWTSGTGELFF. The CDR3 bases are TGTGCCACCAGTGATTTGGGCTGGACTAGCGGGACCGGGGAGCTGTTTTTT. This rearrangement joins TRBV24-1 to TRBJ2-2; 11 bases line up with TRBD2. The junction had 4 bases not matched to a gene; V was cut back by 0 bases and J by 5 bases. The CDR3 extends over 17 amino acids. Looked up from germline, CDR1 is KGHDR and CDR2 is SFDVKD.

CDR3 amino acids: CASSLRETYEQYF. The CDR3 bases are TGTGCCAGCAGCCTGAGGGAAACCTACGAGCAGTACTTC. This chain joins TRBV7-2 and TRBJ2-7; D might be TRBD2 (5 bases). Trimming removed 5 bases at V and 2 bases at J, with 10 bases between. This CDR3 has 13 residues. Germline CDR1 and CDR2: SGHTA and FQGNSA.

This clone was detected many times. The rearrangement joins TRBV5-1 to TRBJ2-7, with D tentatively TRBD2 (6 bases). The CDR3 sequence is 14 residues long. Between the trimmed V and J ends, which lost 1 base and 3 bases, there was a span of 11 bases. Germline CDR1 SGHRS, CDR2 YFSETQ. CDR3 in amino acids: CASSLLVGGYEQYF. CDR3 sequence (DNA): TGCGCCAGCAGCTTGTTGGTGGGGGGCTACGAGCAGTACTTC.

This clone was observed a handful of times. The chain joins TRBV10-3 to TRBJ2-3; 7 bases are a match to TRBD1. The CDR3 runs to 13 residues. The V segment lost 10 bases and the J segment 1 base; nucleotides outside the gene matches: 5. From germline, CDR1 is ENHRY and CDR2 SYGVKD. The CDR3, as DNA: TGTGCCACCCGGGACAGCCGCACAGATACGCAGTATTTT. Protein product: CATRDSRTDTQYF.

J is TRBJ2-1 and V is TRBV28, with 9 bases lining up with TRBD1. This CDR3 has 15 amino acids. Germline loops: CDR1 MDHEN, CDR2 SYDVKM. With 6 bases clipped from V and 9 bases from J, the junction kept 12 bases outside the gene matches. The CDR3 sequence: CASRTQGARSGEQFF. Here the CDR3 DNA reads TGTGCCAGCAGAACACAGGGGGCGCGTTCAGGTGAGCAGTTCTTC.

V is TRBV2 and J is TRBJ2-3; 8 bases line up with TRBD1. The V gene's germline CDR1 is SNHLY and CDR2 FYNNEI. The CDR3 length is 15 residues. With 2 bases clipped from V and 4 bases from J, the junction kept 5 bases outside the gene matches. The CDR3 is CASSESGRGPDTQYF. The CDR3 DNA sequence: TGTGCCAGCAGTGAATCGGGCAGGGGGCCAGATACGCAGTATTTT.

The chain uses TRBV28 and TRBJ2-7; 8 bases map to TRBD2. This CDR3 has 15 residues. Germline V gene sequence: CDR1 MDHEN, CDR2 SYDVKM. J gave up 4 bases and V 4 bases, and 9 bases lay outside the gene matches. The CDR3 spells CASSSREGLGYEQYF. For the CDR3, the DNA is TGTGCCAGCAGTTCTCGGGAGGGACTCGGGTACGAGCAGTACTTC.

The chain joins TRBV18 to TRBJ2-1; TRBD2 matches at 8 bases. The J segment lost 4 bases and the V segment lost 1 base, leaving 15 bases of the junction unmatched. CDR3 length: 19 amino acids. Germline V gene data show CDR1 as KGHSH and CDR2 as LQKENI. The CDR3 DNA sequence: TGTGCCAGCTCACCACTAGGCCCCGGGAGCGGGAGAACGTACAATGAGCAGTTCTTC. Its protein is CASSPLGPGSGRTYNEQFF. The variable domain in full, completed from reference TRBV18 and TRBJ2-1, reads NAGVMQNPRHLVRRRGQEARLRCSPMKGHSHVYWYRQLPEEGLKFMVYLQKENIIDESGMPKERFSAEFPKEGPSILRIQQVVRGDSAAYFCASSPLGPGSGRTYNEQFFGPGTRLTVL.

The gene calls are TRBV7-9 and TRBJ2-1, with 8 bases matching TRBD2. Germline V CDR1 and CDR2: SEHNR, FQNEAQ (reference sequence). This CDR3 has 13 residues. The ends lost 5 bases at V and 6 bases at J; junction bases unmatched: 3. CDR3 nucleotide sequence: TGTGCCAGCAGCGAGGGACTAGTCAATGAGCAGTTCTTC. Its translation is CASSEGLVNEQFF.

The chain recombines TRBV28 with TRBJ1-2, with a possible D match to TRBD1 (6 bases). The V end was cut by 5 bases, the J end by 6 bases, with 19 bases between. The CDR3 has 15 amino acids. Germline values: CDR1 MDHEN, CDR2 SYDVKM. CDR3 in DNA: TGTGCCAGCAGTCCCCCCAGTGACAGGCTTGATGGCTACACCTTC. Translated, it gives CASSPPSDRLDGYTF.

This rearrangement joins TRBV24-1 to TRBJ2-1; possibly TRBD2 for D (5 bases). CDR1 and CDR2 (germline): KGHDR, SFDVKD. V lost 7 bases to trimming and J lost 3 bases, with 12 bases between them. The CDR3 runs 14 residues. For the CDR3, the DNA is TGTGCCACCAGATCCTCGGGAATCTACAATGAGCAGTTCTTC. It yields the protein CATRSSGIYNEQFF.